The rows below give T cell receptor beta chains drawn from one sample of a study of response to subunit inactivated influenza vaccine. From the RT-PCR reads, TCRdb called clonotypes with MiXCR, one entry per CDR3 protein. The repertoire consists of hundreds of thousands of distinct CDR3 sequences, with around 25% occurring once and the leading ten covering over 1.5%. Sequenced here: CD4+ T cells sorted from PBMCs, sampled less than 6 days after vaccination. These receptors came from a man aged 50-60 years who received an inactivated influenza vaccine. Each CDR3 is given with its conserved first and last residue. The D gene is left open where the match is weak. Size values are once, few and many counts, or a class for expanded clones, and some rows have none.

clone size	V gene	D gene	J gene	CDR3 protein	CDR3 DNA
few	TRBV6-1	TRBD2	TRBJ2-3	CASSPGTTQLYTQYF	TGTGCCAGCAGCCCCGGGACTACCCAGTTGTATACGCAGTATTTT
NA	TRBV7-2	NA	TRBJ2-7	CASNPQGVLGYEQYF	TGTGCCAGCAACCCTCAGGGAGTTTTGGGCTACGAGCAGTACTTC
once	TRBV20-1	TRBD1	TRBJ2-5	CSARDPPGQAYVETQYF	TGCAGTGCTAGAGATCCGCCGGGACAGGCGTATGTGGAGACCCAGTACTTC
NA	TRBV12-3/TRBV12-4	NA	TRBJ1-5	CASSPAGGGRPQHF	TGTGCCAGCAGTCCCGCGGGGGGCGGCCGGCCCCAGCATTTT
NA	TRBV2	TRBD2	TRBJ2-7	CASSGRSGRPYEQYF	TGTGCCAGCAGTGGTCGTAGCGGGAGGCCCTACGAGCAGTACTTC
NA	TRBV10-3	NA	TRBJ2-5	CAISESIRDQETQYF	TGTGCCATCAGTGAGTCTATAAGGGACCAAGAGACCCAGTACTTC
few	TRBV6-1	TRBD2	TRBJ2-7	CASSRSGGPYEQYF	TGTGCCAGCAGTAGAAGCGGGGGGCCCTACGAGCAGTACTTC
NA	TRBV5-8	TRBD2	TRBJ2-7	CASSLRRREGRYEQYF	TGTGCCAGCAGCTTACGTCGTAGGGAGGGCCGGTACGAGCAGTACTTC
NA	TRBV11-1	TRBD2	TRBJ2-6	CASNQNRGLAISGANVLTF	TGTGCCAGCAACCAAAATAGGGGACTAGCGATTTCTGGGGCCAACGTCCTGACTTTC
few	TRBV4-1	NA	TRBJ2-7	CASSQIIAGQNIYEQYF	TGCGCCAGCAGCCAAATAATCGCGGGACAGAACATTTACGAGCAGTACTTC
few	TRBV4-3	NA	TRBJ2-2	CASSQSAVANTGELFF	TGCGCCAGCAGCCAATCTGCTGTAGCGAACACCGGGGAGCTGTTTTTT
NA	TRBV19	TRBD1	TRBJ2-3	CASSTFDRDSDTQYF	TGTGCCAGTAGTACGTTCGACAGGGATTCAGATACGCAGTATTTT
NA	TRBV14	NA	TRBJ2-3	CASSQDRPRRDTQYF	TGTGCCAGCAGCCAAGACCGGCCGAGGCGGGATACGCAGTATTTT
NA	TRBV5-1	NA	TRBJ1-2	CASSLAGADYGYTF	TGCGCCAGCAGCTTGGCAGGCGCAGACTATGGCTACACCTTC
NA	TRBV2	NA	TRBJ2-7	CASSSFPGRSYEQYF	TGTGCCAGCAGTTCTTTCCCGGGTAGATCCTACGAGCAGTACTTC
NA	TRBV7-9	NA	TRBJ1-1	CASSPTLNTEAFF	TGTGCCAGCAGCCCTACCTTGAACACTGAAGCTTTCTTT